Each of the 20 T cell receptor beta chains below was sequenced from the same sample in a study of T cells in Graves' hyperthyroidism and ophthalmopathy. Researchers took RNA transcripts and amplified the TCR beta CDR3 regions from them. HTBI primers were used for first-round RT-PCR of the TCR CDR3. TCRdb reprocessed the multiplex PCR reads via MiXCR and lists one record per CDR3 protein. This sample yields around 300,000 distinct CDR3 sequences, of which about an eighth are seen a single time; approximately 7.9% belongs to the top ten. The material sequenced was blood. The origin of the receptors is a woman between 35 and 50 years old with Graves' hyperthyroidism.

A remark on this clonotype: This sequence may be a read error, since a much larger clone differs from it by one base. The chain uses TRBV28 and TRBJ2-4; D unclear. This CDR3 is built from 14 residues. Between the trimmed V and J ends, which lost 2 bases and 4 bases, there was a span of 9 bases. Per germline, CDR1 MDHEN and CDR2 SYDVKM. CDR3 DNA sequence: TGTGCCAGCAGTTTACAGTACGGGAAAAACATTCAGTACTTC. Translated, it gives CASSLQYGKNIQYF.

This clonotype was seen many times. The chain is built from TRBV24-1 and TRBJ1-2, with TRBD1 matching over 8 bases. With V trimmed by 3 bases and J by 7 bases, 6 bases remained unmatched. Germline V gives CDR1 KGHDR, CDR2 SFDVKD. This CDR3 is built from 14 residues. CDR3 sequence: CATSDPRTGLGYTF. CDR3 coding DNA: TGTGCCACCAGTGATCCTAGGACAGGGCTTGGCTACACCTTC.

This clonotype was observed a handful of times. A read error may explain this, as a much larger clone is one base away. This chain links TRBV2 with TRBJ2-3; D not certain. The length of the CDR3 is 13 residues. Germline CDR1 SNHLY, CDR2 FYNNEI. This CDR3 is CVSSETAESTQYF. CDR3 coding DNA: TGTGTCAGCAGTGAGACGGCGGAGAGCACGCAGTATTTT.

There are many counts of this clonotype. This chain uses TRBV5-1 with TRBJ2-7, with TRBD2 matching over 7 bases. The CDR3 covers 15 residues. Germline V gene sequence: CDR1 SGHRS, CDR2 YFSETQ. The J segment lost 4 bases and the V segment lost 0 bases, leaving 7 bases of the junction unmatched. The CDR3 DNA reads TGCGCCAGCAGCTTGGGTGCGGGAGCTCAATACGAGCAGTACTTC. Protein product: CASSLGAGAQYEQYF. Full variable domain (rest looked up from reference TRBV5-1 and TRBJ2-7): KAGVTQTPRYLIKTRGQQVTLSCSPISGHRSVSWYQQTPGQGLQFLFEYFSETQRNKGNFPGRFSGRQFSNSRSEMNVSTLELGDSALYLCASSLGAGAQYEQYFGPGTRLTVT.

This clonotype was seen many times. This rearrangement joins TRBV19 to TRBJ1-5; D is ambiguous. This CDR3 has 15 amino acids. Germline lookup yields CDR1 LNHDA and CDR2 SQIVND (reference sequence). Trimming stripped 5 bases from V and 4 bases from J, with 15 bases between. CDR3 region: CASSWRRRSNQPQHF. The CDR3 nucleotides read TGTGCCAGTAGTTGGAGGCGGCGAAGTAATCAGCCCCAGCATTTT.

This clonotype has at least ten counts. This CDR3 reads CASSSGTVSYNEQFF. In DNA, the CDR3 is TGTGCCAGCAGTAGCGGGACGGTCTCCTACAATGAGCAGTTCTTC. The rearrangement links TRBV6-1 to TRBJ2-1, with 7 nucleotides matching TRBD2. Germline trimming cut 5 bases from V and 0 bases from J; bases unmatched to any gene: 4. The CDR3 covers 15 residues. Germline CDR1 is MNHNS and CDR2 is SASEGT.

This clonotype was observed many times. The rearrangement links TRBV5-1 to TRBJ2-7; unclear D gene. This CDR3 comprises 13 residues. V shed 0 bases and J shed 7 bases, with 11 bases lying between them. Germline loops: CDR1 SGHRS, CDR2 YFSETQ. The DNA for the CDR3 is TGCGCCAGCAGCTTGGCAGGATCAACGGAGCAGTACTTC. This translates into CASSLAGSTEQYF.

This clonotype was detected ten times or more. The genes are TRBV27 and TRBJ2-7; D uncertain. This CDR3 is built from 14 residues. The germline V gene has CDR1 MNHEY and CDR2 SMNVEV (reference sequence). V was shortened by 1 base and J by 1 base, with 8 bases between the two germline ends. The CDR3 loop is CASSLWAKSYEQYF. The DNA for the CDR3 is TGTGCCAGCAGTTTATGGGCGAAGTCCTACGAGCAGTACTTC.

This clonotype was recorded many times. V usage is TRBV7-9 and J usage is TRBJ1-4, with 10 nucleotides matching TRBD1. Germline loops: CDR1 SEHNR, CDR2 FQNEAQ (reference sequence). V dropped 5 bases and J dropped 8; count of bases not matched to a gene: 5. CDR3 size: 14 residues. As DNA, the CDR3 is TGTGCCAGCAGCCACCGGGACAGGGGAGAAAAACTGTTTTTT. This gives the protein CASSHRDRGEKLFF. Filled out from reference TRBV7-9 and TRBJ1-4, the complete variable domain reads DTGVSQNPRHKITKRGQNVTFRCDPISEHNRLYWYRQTLGQGPEFLTYFQNEAQLEKSRLLSDRFSAERPKGSFSTLEIQRTEQGDSAMYLCASSHRDRGEKLFFGSGTQLSVL.

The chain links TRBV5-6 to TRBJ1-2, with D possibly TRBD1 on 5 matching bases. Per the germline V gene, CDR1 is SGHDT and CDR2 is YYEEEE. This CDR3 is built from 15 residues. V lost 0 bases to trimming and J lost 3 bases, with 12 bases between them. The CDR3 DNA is TGTGCCAGCAGCTTGGCTCAGGGTTCCCACTATGGCTACACCTTC. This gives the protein CASSLAQGSHYGYTF.

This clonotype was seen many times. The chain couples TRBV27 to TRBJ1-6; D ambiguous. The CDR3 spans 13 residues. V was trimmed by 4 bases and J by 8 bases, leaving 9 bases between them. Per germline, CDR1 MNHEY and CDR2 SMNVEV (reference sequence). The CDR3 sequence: CASSSVVDSPLHF. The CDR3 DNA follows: TGTGCCAGCAGTTCAGTGGTGGATTCACCCCTCCACTTT.

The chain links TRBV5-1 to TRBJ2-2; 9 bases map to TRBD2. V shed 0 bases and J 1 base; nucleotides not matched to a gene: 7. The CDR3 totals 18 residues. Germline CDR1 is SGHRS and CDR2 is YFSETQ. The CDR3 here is CASSLGPLAGRNTGELFF. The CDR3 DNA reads TGCGCCAGCAGCTTGGGCCCTCTAGCGGGACGGAACACCGGGGAGCTGTTTTTT.

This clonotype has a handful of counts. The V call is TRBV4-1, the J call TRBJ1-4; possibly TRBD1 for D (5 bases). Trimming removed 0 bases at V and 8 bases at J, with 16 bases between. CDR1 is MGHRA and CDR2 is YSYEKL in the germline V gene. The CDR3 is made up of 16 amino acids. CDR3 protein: CASSQDLGGLEEKLFF. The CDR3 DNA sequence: TGCGCCAGCAGCCAAGATTTGGGGGGTTTGGAAGAAAAACTGTTTTTT.

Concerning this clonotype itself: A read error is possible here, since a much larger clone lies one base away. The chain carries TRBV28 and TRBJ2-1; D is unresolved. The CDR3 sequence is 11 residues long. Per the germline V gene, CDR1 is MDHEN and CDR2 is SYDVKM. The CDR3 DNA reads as TGTGCCAGCGGTTTGCTCCGAGAGCAGTTCTTC. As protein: CASGLLREQFF.

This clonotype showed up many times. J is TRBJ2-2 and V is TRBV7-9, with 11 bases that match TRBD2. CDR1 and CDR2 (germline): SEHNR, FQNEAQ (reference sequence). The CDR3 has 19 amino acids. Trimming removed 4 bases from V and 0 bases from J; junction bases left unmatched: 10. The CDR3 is CASSSAALAGGTNTGELFF. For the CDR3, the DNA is TGTGCCAGCAGCTCCGCTGCTCTAGCGGGGGGTACGAACACCGGGGAGCTGTTTTTT.

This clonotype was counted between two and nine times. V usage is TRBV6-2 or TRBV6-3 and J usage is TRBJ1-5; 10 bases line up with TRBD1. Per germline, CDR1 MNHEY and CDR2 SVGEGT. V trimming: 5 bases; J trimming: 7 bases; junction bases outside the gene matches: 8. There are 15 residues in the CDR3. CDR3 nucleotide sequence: TGTGCCAGCAGTGTTAGAGACAGGGGGCTCCAGCCCCAGCATTTT. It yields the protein CASSVRDRGLQPQHF.

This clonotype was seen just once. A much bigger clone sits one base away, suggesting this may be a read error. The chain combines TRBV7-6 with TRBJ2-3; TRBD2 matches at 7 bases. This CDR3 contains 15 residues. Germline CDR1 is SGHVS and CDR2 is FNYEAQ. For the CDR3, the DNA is TGTGCCAGCAGCCTGGGAGGGAGGAGCACAGATACGCGGTATTTT. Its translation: CASSLGGRSTDTRYF.

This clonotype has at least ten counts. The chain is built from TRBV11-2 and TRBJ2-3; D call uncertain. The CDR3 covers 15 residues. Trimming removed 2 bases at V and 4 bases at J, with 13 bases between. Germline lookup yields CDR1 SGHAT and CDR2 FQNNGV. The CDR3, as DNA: TGTGCCAGCAGCTTACTTGTAGTTTCGGCAGATACGCAGTATTTT. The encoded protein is CASSLLVVSADTQYF.

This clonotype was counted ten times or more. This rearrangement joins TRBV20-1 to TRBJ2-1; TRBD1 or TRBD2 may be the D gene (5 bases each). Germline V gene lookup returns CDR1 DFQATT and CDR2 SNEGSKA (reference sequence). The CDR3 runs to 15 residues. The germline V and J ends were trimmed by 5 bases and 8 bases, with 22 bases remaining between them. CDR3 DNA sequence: TGCAGTGCTTCTCCTCCCGAGGGGCTGGACGATGAGCAGTTCTTC. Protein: CSASPPEGLDDEQFF.

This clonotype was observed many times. As DNA, the CDR3 is TGTGCCTGGAGTGTAACAGACTATGGCTACACCTTC. Protein product: CAWSVTDYGYTF. The chain links TRBV30 to TRBJ1-2; D gene unclear. The V end was cut by 0 bases, the J end by 3 bases, with 5 bases between. In germline, CDR1 is GTSNPN, CDR2 SVGIG (reference sequence). The CDR3 has 12 amino acids. Based on the CDR3 plus reference TRBV30 and TRBJ1-2, the full variable domain is SQTIHQWPATLVQPVGSPLSLECTVEGTSNPNLYWYRQAAGRGLQLLFYSVGIGQISSEVPQNLSASRPQDRQFILSSKKLLLSDSGFYLCAWSVTDYGYTFGSGTRLTVV.